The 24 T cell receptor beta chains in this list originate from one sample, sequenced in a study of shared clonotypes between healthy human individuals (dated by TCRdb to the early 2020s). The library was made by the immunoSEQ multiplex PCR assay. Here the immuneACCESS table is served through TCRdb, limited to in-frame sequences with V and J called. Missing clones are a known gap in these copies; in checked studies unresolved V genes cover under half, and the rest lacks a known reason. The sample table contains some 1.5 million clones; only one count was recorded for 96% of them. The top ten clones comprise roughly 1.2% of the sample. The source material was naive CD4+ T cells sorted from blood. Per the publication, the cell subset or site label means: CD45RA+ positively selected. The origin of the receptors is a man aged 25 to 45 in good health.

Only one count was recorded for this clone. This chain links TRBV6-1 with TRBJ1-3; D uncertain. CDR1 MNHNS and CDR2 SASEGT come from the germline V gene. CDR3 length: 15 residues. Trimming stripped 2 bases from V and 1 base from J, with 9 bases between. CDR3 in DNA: TGTGCCAGCAGTGAATTCGAAGGTTCTGGAAACACCATATATTTT. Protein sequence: CASSEFEGSGNTIYF.

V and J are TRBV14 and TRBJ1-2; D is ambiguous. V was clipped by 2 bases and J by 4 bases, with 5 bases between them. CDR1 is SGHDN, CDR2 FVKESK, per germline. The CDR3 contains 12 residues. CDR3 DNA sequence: TGTGCCAGCAGCCAAACGACCTATGGCTACACCTTC. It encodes CASSQTTYGYTF.

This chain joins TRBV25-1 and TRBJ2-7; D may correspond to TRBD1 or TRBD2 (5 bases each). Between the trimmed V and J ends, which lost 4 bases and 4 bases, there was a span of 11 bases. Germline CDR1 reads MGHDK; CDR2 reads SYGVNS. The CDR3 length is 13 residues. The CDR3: CASSVFGAYEQYF. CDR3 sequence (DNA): TGTGCCAGCAGTGTGTTCGGGGCTTACGAGCAGTACTTC.

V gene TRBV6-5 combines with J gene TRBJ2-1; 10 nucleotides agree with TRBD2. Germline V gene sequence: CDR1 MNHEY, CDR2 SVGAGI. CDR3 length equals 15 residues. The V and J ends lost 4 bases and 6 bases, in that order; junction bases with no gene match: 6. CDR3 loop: CASSFRTSGINEQFF. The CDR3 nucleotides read TGTGCCAGCAGTTTTAGGACTAGCGGTATCAATGAGCAGTTCTTC.

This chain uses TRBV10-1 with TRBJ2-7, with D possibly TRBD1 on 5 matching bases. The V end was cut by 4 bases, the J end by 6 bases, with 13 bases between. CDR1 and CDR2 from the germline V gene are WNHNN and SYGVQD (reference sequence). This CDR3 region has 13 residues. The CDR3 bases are TGCGCCAGCAGTGGGACAAAGGGTTCCGAGCAGTACTTC. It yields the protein CASSGTKGSEQYF.

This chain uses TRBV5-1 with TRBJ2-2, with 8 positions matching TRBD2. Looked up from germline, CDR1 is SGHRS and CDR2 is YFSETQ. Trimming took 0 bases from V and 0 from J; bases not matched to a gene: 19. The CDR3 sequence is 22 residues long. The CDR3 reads CASSLALTSGSGLAANTGELFF. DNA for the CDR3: TGCGCCAGCAGCTTGGCCTTGACATCAGGGAGCGGACTAGCAGCGAACACCGGGGAGCTGTTTTTT.

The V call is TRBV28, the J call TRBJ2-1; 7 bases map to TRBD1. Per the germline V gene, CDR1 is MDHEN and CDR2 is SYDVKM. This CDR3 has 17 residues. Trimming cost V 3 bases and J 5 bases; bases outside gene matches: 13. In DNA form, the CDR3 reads TGTGCCAGCAGTTTTACGGTCTGGTCAGGGGGTCACAATGAGCAGTTCTTC. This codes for CASSFTVWSGGHNEQFF.

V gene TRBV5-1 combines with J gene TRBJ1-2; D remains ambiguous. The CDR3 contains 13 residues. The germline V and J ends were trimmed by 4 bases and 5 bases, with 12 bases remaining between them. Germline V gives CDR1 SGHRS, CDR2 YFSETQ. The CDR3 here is CASSNRSYYGYTF. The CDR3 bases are TGCGCCAGCAGCAACCGGTCGTATTATGGCTACACCTTC.

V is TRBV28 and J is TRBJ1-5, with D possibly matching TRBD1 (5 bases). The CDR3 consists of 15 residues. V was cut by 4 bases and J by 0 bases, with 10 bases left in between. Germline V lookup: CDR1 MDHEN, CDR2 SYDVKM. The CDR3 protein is CASSSQTGSNQPQHF. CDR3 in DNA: TGTGCCAGCAGTTCCCAAACAGGTAGCAATCAGCCCCAGCATTTT.

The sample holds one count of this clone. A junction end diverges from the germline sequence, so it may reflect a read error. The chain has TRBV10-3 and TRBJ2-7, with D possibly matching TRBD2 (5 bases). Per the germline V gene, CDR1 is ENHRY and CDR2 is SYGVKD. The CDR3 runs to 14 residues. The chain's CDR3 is CAIIEGLGRGEQYF. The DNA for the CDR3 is TGTGCCATCATTGAGGGCCTAGGTCGGGGCGAGCAGTACTTC.

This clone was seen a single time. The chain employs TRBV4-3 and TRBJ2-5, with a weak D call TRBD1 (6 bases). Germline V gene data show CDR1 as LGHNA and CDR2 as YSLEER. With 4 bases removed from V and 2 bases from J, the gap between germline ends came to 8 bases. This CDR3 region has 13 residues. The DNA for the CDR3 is TGCGCCAGCAGCCCCAGGGGTCAAGAGACCCAGTACTTC. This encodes CASSPRGQETQYF.

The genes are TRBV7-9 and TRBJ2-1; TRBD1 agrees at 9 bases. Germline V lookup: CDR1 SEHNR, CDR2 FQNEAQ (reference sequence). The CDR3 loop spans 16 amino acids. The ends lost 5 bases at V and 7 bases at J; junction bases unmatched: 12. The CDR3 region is CASSPKQGALGNEQFF. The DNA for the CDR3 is TGTGCCAGCAGCCCAAAACAGGGGGCGCTGGGGAATGAGCAGTTCTTC.

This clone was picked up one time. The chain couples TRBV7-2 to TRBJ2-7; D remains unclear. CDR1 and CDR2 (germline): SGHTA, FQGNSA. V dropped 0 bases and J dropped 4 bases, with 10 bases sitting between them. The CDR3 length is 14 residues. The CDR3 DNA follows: TGTGCCAGCAGCTTAGCGGCCCTCTATTACGAGCAGTACTTC. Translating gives CASSLAALYYEQYF.

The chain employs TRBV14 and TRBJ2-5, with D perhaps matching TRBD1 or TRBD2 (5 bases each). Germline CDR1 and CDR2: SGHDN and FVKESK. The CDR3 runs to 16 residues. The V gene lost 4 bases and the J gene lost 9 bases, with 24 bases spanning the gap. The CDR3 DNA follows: TGTGCCAGCAGCCCCGGACTCCGGGACCTCAAGAGTCCCCAGTACTTC. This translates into CASSPGLRDLKSPQYF.

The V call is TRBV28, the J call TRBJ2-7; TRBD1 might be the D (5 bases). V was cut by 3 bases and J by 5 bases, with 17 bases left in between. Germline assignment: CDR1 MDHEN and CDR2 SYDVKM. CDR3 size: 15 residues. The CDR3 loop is CASSFTGLLSNEQYF. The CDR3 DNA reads TGTGCCAGCAGTTTTACAGGCCTGCTTAGCAACGAGCAGTACTTC.

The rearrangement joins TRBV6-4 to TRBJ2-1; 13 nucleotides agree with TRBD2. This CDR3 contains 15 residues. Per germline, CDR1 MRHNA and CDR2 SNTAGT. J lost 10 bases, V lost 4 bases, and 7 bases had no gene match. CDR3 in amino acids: CASSVGLAGVGEQFF. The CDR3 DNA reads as TGTGCCAGCAGTGTAGGACTAGCGGGAGTAGGGGAGCAGTTCTTC.

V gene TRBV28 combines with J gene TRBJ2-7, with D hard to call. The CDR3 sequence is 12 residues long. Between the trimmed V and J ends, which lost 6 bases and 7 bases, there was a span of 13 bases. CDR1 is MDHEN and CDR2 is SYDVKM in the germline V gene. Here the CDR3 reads CASRTPSGEQYF. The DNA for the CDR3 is TGTGCCAGCAGGACTCCAAGTGGGGAGCAGTACTTC.

The CDR3 region is CASSLGTGGREQYF. For the CDR3, the DNA is TGTGCCAGCAGCTTAGGGACAGGGGGTCGGGAGCAGTACTTC. The chain uses TRBV11-2 and TRBJ2-7; 10 bases agree with TRBD1. The CDR3 has 14 amino acids. With V trimmed by 1 base and J by 7 bases, 4 bases remained unmatched. Germline V CDR1 and CDR2: SGHAT, FQNNGV. The whole variable domain, filled in from reference TRBV11-2 and TRBJ2-7, reads EAGVAQSPRYKIIEKRQSVAFWCNPISGHATLYWYQQILGQGPKLLIQFQNNGVVDDSQLPKDRFSAERLKGVDSTLKIQPAKLEDSAVYLCASSLGTGGREQYFGPGTRLTVT.

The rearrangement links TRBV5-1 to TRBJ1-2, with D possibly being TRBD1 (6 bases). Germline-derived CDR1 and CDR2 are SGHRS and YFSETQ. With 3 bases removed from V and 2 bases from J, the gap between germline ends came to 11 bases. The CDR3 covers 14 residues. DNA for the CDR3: TGCGCCAGCAGCTATGACAGGTCCAACTATGGCTACACCTTC. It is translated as CASSYDRSNYGYTF.

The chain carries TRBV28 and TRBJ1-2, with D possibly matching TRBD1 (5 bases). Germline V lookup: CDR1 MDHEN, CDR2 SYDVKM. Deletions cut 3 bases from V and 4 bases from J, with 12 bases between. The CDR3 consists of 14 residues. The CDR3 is CASSLSAGVYGYTF. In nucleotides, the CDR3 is TGTGCCAGCAGTTTGTCGGCGGGGGTCTATGGCTACACCTTC.

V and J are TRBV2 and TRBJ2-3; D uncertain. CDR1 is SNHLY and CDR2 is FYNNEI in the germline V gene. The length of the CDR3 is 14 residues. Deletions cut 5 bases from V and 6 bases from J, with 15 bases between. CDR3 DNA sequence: TGTGCCAGCAGTATCCGTCTGACGTCGGATACGCAGTATTTT. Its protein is CASSIRLTSDTQYF.

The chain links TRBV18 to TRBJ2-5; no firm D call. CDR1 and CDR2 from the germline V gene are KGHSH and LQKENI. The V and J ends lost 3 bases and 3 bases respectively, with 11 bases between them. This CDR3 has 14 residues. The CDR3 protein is CASSPKAGKETQYF. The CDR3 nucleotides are TGTGCCAGCTCACCTAAGGCCGGAAAAGAGACCCAGTACTTC.

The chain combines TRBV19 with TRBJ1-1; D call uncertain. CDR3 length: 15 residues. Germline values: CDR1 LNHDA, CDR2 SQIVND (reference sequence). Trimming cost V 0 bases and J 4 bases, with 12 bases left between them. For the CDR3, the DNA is TGTGCCAGTAGTATAGATCCGGGTTGGGGCACTGAAGCTTTCTTT. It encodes CASSIDPGWGTEAFF.

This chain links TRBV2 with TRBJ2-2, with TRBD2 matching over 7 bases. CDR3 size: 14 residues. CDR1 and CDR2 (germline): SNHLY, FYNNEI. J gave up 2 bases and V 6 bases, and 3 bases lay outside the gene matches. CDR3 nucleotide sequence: TGTGCCAGCAGGCGGGAGTATAACACCGGGGAGCTGTTTTTT. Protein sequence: CASRREYNTGELFF.